Listed here are 17 T cell receptor beta chains from one sample, sequenced in a study of spatial heterogeneity in lung cancer (dated by TCRdb to the late 2010s). What this sample's time point label stands for: blood at routine non-recurrence follow-up after resection. Receptors were amplified or captured by 5' RACE. Sequencing was carried out with a NextSeq 500. In-frame beta chains were kept once TCRdb had trimmed the public reads at Q25 with fastp and called clones with MiXCR. Each record represents a unique CDR3 protein, reported with the most common genes and DNA among its rows. The sample contains roughly 70,000 distinct CDR3 sequences, 8% to 10% of them found a single time. The ten largest clones take up roughly 1.9% of the sample. Sample: PBMCs, taken at follow-up. The receptors stem from a female donor with early-stage non-small cell lung cancer.

The table lists this clonotype with many counts. This chain uses TRBV10-3 with TRBJ1-5; 7 nucleotides line up with TRBD1. Germline V lookup: CDR1 ENHRY, CDR2 SYGVKD. This CDR3 contains 13 residues. Trimming at V came to 10 bases and at J to 7 bases, leaving 10 bases not matched to a gene. Here the CDR3 DNA reads TGTGCCACCCGCTACAGGGGAGGCCAGCCCCAGCATTTT. It encodes CATRYRGGQPQHF.

Worth noting for this clonotype: The junction departs from the called germline gene at one end, perhaps through a read error. This chain uses TRBV5-1 with TRBJ2-1; tentatively, D is TRBD2 (5 bases). This CDR3 comprises 14 residues. Germline V lookup: CDR1 SGHRS, CDR2 YFSETQ. The CDR3 protein is CASSLDRGPSEQFF. In DNA, the CDR3 is TGTGCCAGCAGCTTGGATCGGGGTCCGAGTGAGCAGTTCTTC.

The rearrangement uses TRBV5-1 and TRBJ2-2; perhaps D is TRBD1 or TRBD2 (6 bases each). CDR3 length: 15 residues. The V gene's germline CDR1 is SGHRS and CDR2 YFSETQ. Trimming cost V 2 bases and J 6 bases, with 14 bases left between them. In DNA form, the CDR3 reads TGCGCCAGCAGCTTTGGCCGGGGGCATCCCGGGGAGCTGTTTTTT. Translating gives CASSFGRGHPGELFF. Full variable domain (remainder filled in from reference TRBV5-1 and TRBJ2-2): KAGVTQTPRYLIKTRGQQVTLSCSPISGHRSVSWYQQTPGQGLQFLFEYFSETQRNKGNFPGRFSGRQFSNSRSEMNVSTLELGDSALYLCASSFGRGHPGELFFGEGSRLTVL.

There are many counts of this clonotype. This chain uses TRBV2 with TRBJ1-4; no definite D call. V lost 8 bases, J lost 0 bases, and 10 bases lay in between. The V gene's germline CDR1 is SNHLY and CDR2 FYNNEI. The CDR3 consists of 14 residues. The CDR3 loop is CASLWGATNEKLFF. CDR3 bases: TGTGCCAGCTTGTGGGGAGCAACTAATGAAAAACTGTTTTTT.

This clonotype has a handful of counts. The V and J genes are TRBV11-2 and TRBJ2-5; 8 nucleotides line up with TRBD2. Losses at the gene ends were 8 bases for V and 5 bases for J; bases not matched to a gene: 13. Germline CDR1 is SGHAT and CDR2 is FQNNGV. The CDR3 extends over 15 amino acids. The CDR3 spells CASRPSQAGDETQYF. As DNA, the CDR3 is TGTGCCAGCCGCCCTTCCCAAGCGGGAGACGAGACCCAGTACTTC.

A few counts support this clonotype. The chain couples TRBV15 to TRBJ2-1; the D is unclear. The germline gives CDR1 LNHNV, CDR2 YYDKDF (reference sequence). V was trimmed by 0 bases and J by 6 bases, leaving 9 bases between them. The CDR3 is 14 amino acids. The CDR3 spells CATSRDTELNEQFF. The DNA for the CDR3 is TGTGCCACCAGCAGAGATACGGAGCTCAATGAGCAGTTCTTC.

In its sample, this clonotype was seen many times. The rearrangement joins TRBV30 to TRBJ2-1, with 11 bases that match TRBD2. Germline trimming cut 5 bases from V and 5 bases from J; bases unmatched to any gene: 5. Germline V CDR1 and CDR2: GTSNPN, SVGIG (reference sequence). The CDR3 covers 14 residues. CDR3 region: CAWGGLAANNEQFF. In DNA form, the CDR3 reads TGTGCCTGGGGGGGACTAGCGGCAAACAATGAGCAGTTCTTC.

This clonotype was detected only a few times. The chain is built from TRBV7-9 and TRBJ2-1; 13 bases align to TRBD2. The CDR3 is 19 residues long. CDR1 and CDR2 from the germline V gene are SEHNR and FQNEAQ (reference sequence). Germline trimming cut 5 bases from V and 1 base from J; bases unmatched to any gene: 11. CDR3 bases: TGTGCCAGCAGCATGGGACTAGCGGGACGAGTAGGGTCCTACAATGAGCAGTTCTTC. This gives the protein CASSMGLAGRVGSYNEQFF.

At least ten counts were recorded for this clonotype. The rearrangement links TRBV2 to TRBJ1-5; 9 bases match TRBD1. Losses at the gene ends were 8 bases for V and 4 bases for J; bases not matched to a gene: 9. Germline values: CDR1 SNHLY, CDR2 FYNNEI. The CDR3 has 15 amino acids. CDR3 coding DNA: TGTGCCAGCGAAAAGGACAGGGGCGGGAATCAGCCCCAGCATTTT. Amino acids: CASEKDRGGNQPQHF.

This clonotype was detected only a few times. The V gene is TRBV5-6, the J gene TRBJ2-7; no reliable D call. V was shortened by 5 bases and J by 3 bases, with 9 bases between the two germline ends. CDR3 length: 12 amino acids. Germline V gives CDR1 SGHDT, CDR2 YYEEEE. The CDR3, as DNA: TGTGCCAGCAGTTTTCAAAGCTACGAGCAGTACTTC. Translation gives CASSFQSYEQYF.

The rearrangement joins TRBV3-1 to TRBJ2-7, with D hard to call. The V and J ends lost 1 base and 4 bases respectively, with 8 bases between them. From germline, CDR1 is LGHDT and CDR2 YNNKEL (reference sequence). This CDR3 has 13 residues. The CDR3 loop reads CASSQAGAYEQYF. CDR3 sequence (DNA): TGTGCCAGCAGCCAAGCTGGAGCTTACGAGCAGTACTTC.

The table lists this clonotype with many counts. The genes are TRBV7-9 and TRBJ2-3; 7 positions agree with TRBD1. V shed 5 bases, J shed 4 bases, and the junction held 6 bases outside the gene matches. Germline lookup yields CDR1 SEHNR and CDR2 FQNEAQ (reference sequence). CDR3 length: 14 amino acids. This chain's CDR3 is CASSPRTGSDTQYF. DNA of the CDR3: TGTGCCAGCAGCCCACGGACAGGCTCAGATACGCAGTATTTT.

This clonotype was observed a few times. V and J are TRBV12-3 or TRBV12-4 and TRBJ2-3; D perhaps matches TRBD2 (6 bases). The CDR3 runs 14 residues. V lost 6 bases and J lost 2, with 12 bases in between. The CDR3, as DNA: TGTGCCAGCAGGGCGGGGTCACTCACAGATACGCAGTATTTT. This translates into CASRAGSLTDTQYF.

This clonotype was detected only a few times. V usage is TRBV7-3 and J usage is TRBJ1-1; D is ambiguous. Germline V CDR1 and CDR2: SGHTA, FQGTGA. The CDR3 loop spans 14 amino acids. Deletions cut 3 bases from V and 1 base from J, with 9 bases between. CDR3 DNA sequence: TGTGCCAGCAGCTTGGGGAGGGAGAACACTGAAGCTTTCTTT. It yields the protein CASSLGRENTEAFF.

This clonotype showed up just a few times. This chain uses TRBV3-1 with TRBJ2-7, with TRBD2 identical over 13 bases. Looked up from germline, CDR1 is LGHDT and CDR2 is YNNKEL (reference sequence). After removal of 0 bases from V and 8 bases from J, the junction contained 4 bases not matched to a gene. The CDR3 runs 15 residues. The chain's CDR3 is CASSQDVTSGRQQYF. The DNA of the CDR3 is TGTGCCAGCAGCCAAGATGTGACTAGCGGGAGGCAGCAGTACTTC.

In its sample, this clonotype was seen many times. This chain connects TRBV11-2 to TRBJ2-1, with D hard to call. V lost 5 bases to trimming and J lost 6 bases, with 11 bases between them. Per germline, CDR1 SGHAT and CDR2 FQNNGV. This CDR3 comprises 13 residues. This CDR3 is CASSPTRGNEQFF. The CDR3 DNA reads TGTGCCAGCAGCCCGACCCGTGGCAATGAGCAGTTCTTC.

The sample holds many counts of this clonotype. V gene TRBV24-1 combines with J gene TRBJ1-5, with D perhaps matching TRBD1 (5 bases). This CDR3 is built from 13 residues. Germline values: CDR1 KGHDR, CDR2 SFDVKD. Trimming left V 6 bases short and J 4 bases short, with 9 bases between. CDR3 coding DNA: TGTGCCACCAGTTCCAGGGTGAATCAGCCCCAGCATTTT. It codes for CATSSRVNQPQHF.